The 30 T cell receptor beta chains listed next were all sequenced from one sample in a study of OX40 agonist ivuxolimab in advanced cancers. Profiled with immunoSEQ multiplex PCR; TCRdb holds only in-frame clones, not every one. The sample yields approximately 90,000 clones, approximately 89% seen once. Sequencing was performed on CD4+ or CD8+ T cells sorted from blood, taken in a trial of the OX40 agonist ivuxolimab. The receptor set was obtained from an adult with an advanced solid tumor such as melanoma, head and neck, liver or kidney cancer.

The chain has TRBV5-1 and TRBJ2-2; 9 positions match TRBD1. The CDR3 runs 14 residues. Germline CDR1 and CDR2: SGHRS and YFSETQ. The V segment lost 3 bases and the J segment 4 bases; nucleotides outside the gene matches: 1. CDR3 DNA: TGCGCCAGCAGCTGGGACAGGGCCACCGGGGAGCTGTTTTTT. Translating it yields CASSWDRATGELFF.

This chain joins TRBV9 and TRBJ2-3; 7 nucleotides agree with TRBD1. The CDR3 contains 16 residues. Losses at the gene ends were 0 bases for V and 1 base for J; bases not matched to a gene: 5. Per germline, CDR1 SGDLS and CDR2 YYNGEE. CDR3 sequence reads: CASSVGAGGRTDTQYF. DNA of the CDR3: TGTGCCAGCAGCGTAGGGGCAGGGGGACGCACAGATACGCAGTATTTT.

The chain is built from TRBV6-6 and TRBJ2-1, with 9 bases that match TRBD2. Germline V gene lookup returns CDR1 MNHNY and CDR2 SVGAGI (reference sequence). The V and J ends lost 11 bases and 7 bases, in that order; junction bases with no gene match: 6. CDR3 length: 12 amino acids. Here the CDR3 DNA reads TGTGCCGGGGCGGGAGGGGATAATGAGCAGTTCTTC. This sequence encodes CAGAGGDNEQFF.

The chain employs TRBV19 and TRBJ2-7; 7 nucleotides line up with TRBD1. V was clipped by 3 bases and J by 2 bases; unmatched bases: 4. This CDR3 is 14 amino acids long. The V gene's germline CDR1 is LNHDA and CDR2 SQIVND (reference sequence). The CDR3 DNA reads as TGTGCCAGTAGTATTAGAGGGGGCCCCTACGAGCAGTACTTC. This gives the protein CASSIRGGPYEQYF.

The chain recombines TRBV27 with TRBJ2-7; D might be TRBD1 or TRBD2, each matching 5 bases. Between the trimmed V and J ends, which lost 0 bases and 1 base, there was a span of 13 bases. The CDR3 runs to 16 residues. CDR1 MNHEY and CDR2 SMNVEV come from the germline V gene (reference sequence). The CDR3 sequence is CASSLSIGDLSYEQYF. CDR3 DNA sequence: TGTGCCAGCAGTTTATCGATCGGGGACCTTTCCTACGAGCAGTACTTC.

V is TRBV30 and J is TRBJ2-6, with a weak D call TRBD1 (8 bases). V dropped 2 bases and J dropped 0 bases, with 14 bases sitting between them. The germline V gene has CDR1 GTSNPN and CDR2 SVGIG (reference sequence). The CDR3 runs 17 residues. DNA of the CDR3: TGTGCCTGGAGTCCAACAGGGGGGGTCTCTGGGGCCAACGTCCTGACTTTC. Amino acid sequence: CAWSPTGGVSGANVLTF. Full variable domain (outside the CDR3, taken from reference TRBV30 and TRBJ2-6): SQTIHQWPATLVQPVGSPLSLECTVEGTSNPNLYWYRQAAGRGLQLLFYSVGIGQISSEVPQNLSASRPQDRQFILSSKKLLLSDSGFYLCAWSPTGGVSGANVLTFGAGSRLTVL.

The chain carries TRBV6-1 and TRBJ2-7; 7 bases fit TRBD2. Unmatched junction bases numbered 11, after V lost 6 bases and J lost 3 bases. The CDR3 contains 15 residues. Per the germline V gene, CDR1 is MNHNS and CDR2 is SASEGT. The CDR3 reads CASRKELAEFYEQYF. For the CDR3, the DNA is TGTGCCAGCAGGAAAGAGCTAGCGGAGTTCTACGAGCAGTACTTC.

V gene TRBV5-6 combines with J gene TRBJ2-7; 9 positions match TRBD1. Germline V gene sequence: CDR1 SGHDT, CDR2 YYEEEE. This CDR3 is 16 amino acids long. With 1 base clipped from V and 4 bases from J, the junction kept 9 bases outside the gene matches. The CDR3 DNA sequence: TGTGCCAGCAGCTTGAAGCCCCTGACAGGGGGATACGAGCAGTACTTC. Its translation: CASSLKPLTGGYEQYF.

This clone occurred once. V usage is TRBV11-3 and J usage is TRBJ1-2; 7 nucleotides line up with TRBD1. V lost 1 base and J lost 4; bases outside the gene matches: 3. Germline CDR1 is SGHNT and CDR2 is YENEEA. The CDR3 is 14 residues long. The CDR3 protein is CASSLARDSYGYTF. CDR3 DNA sequence: TGTGCCAGCAGCTTAGCGCGGGACAGCTATGGCTACACCTTC.

The genes are TRBV13 and TRBJ2-1, with 7 bases that match TRBD2. Trimming cost V 5 bases and J 8 bases; bases outside gene matches: 6. Germline values: CDR1 PRHDT, CDR2 FYEKMQ (reference sequence). The CDR3 spans 13 residues. The CDR3, as DNA: TGTGCCAGCAGCCGGACTAGGGGCCATGAGCAGTTCTTC. Its translation is CASSRTRGHEQFF.

The rearrangement links TRBV28 to TRBJ2-3, with a weak D call TRBD2 (6 bases). The CDR3 length is 14 residues. From germline, CDR1 is MDHEN and CDR2 SYDVKM. Trimming pared 7 bases from V and 5 bases from J, leaving 16 bases between. The CDR3 DNA sequence: TGTGCCAGCAAAACAGGAGGGAACCGAGATACGCAGTATTTT. It codes for CASKTGGNRDTQYF.

This clone was recorded once. The chain joins TRBV27 to TRBJ2-1, with TRBD2 matching 12 bases. This CDR3 region has 16 residues. Germline-derived CDR1 and CDR2 are MNHEY and SMNVEV (reference sequence). The junction had 9 bases not matched to a gene; V was cut back by 3 bases and J by 9 bases. This chain's CDR3 is CASSFERLAGVGEQFF. In nucleotides, the CDR3 is TGTGCCAGCAGTTTCGAGAGACTAGCGGGAGTTGGTGAGCAGTTCTTC.

This sequence joins TRBV21-1 and TRBJ1-5. TRBV21-1 is a recognized pseudogene. The CDR3 consists of 11 residues. CDR3 sequence: CASSKVEAYHF. CDR3 DNA: TGTGCCAGCAGCAAAGTCGAGGCGTATCATTTT.

This chain uses TRBV27 with TRBJ2-1; D gene uncertain. V lost 5 bases and J 4 bases, leaving 12 bases between the germline ends. This CDR3 has 14 residues. Germline CDR1 MNHEY, CDR2 SMNVEV (reference sequence). The CDR3, as DNA: TGTGCCAGCAGTCTTGAGTCTCAATACAATGAGCAGTTCTTC. Residues: CASSLESQYNEQFF.

The genes are TRBV9 and TRBJ2-5; possibly TRBD2 for D (5 bases). The J call may be wrong; the DNA end is better matched by TRBJ2-7. The V gene's germline CDR1 is SGDLS and CDR2 YYNGEE. This CDR3 comprises 14 residues. The CDR3 bases are TGTGCCAGCAGCGTAGGAGTAGGGAGCTACGAGCAGTACTTC. As protein: CASSVGVGSYEQYF.

The V and J genes are TRBV5-8 and TRBJ2-1; the match to TRBD1 covers 8 bases. Per the germline V gene, CDR1 is SGHTS and CDR2 is YDEGEE. Losses at the gene ends were 6 bases for V and 7 bases for J; bases not matched to a gene: 6. CDR3 length equals 13 residues. CDR3 region: CASTDRDRNEQFF. Written as DNA, the CDR3 is TGTGCCAGCACGGACAGGGATCGGAATGAGCAGTTCTTC.

The J gene is TRBJ2-7, the V gene TRBV6-1; a weak D match, TRBD2 (6 bases). V lost 7 bases, J lost 2 bases, and 12 bases lay in between. The germline CDR1 and CDR2 sequences are MNHNS and SASEGT. This CDR3 is 13 amino acids long. The CDR3 loop reads CASTLLATYEQYF. In DNA form, the CDR3 reads TGTGCCAGCACCCTACTAGCAACCTACGAGCAGTACTTC.

The J gene is TRBJ1-2, the V gene TRBV6-1, with 10 bases matching TRBD1. The CDR3 runs 14 residues. Trimming at V came to 4 bases and at J to 5 bases, leaving 4 bases not matched to a gene. The germline CDR1 and CDR2 sequences are MNHNS and SASEGT. Here the CDR3 reads CASSVRDRGYGYTF. The DNA for the CDR3 is TGTGCCAGCAGTGTACGGGACAGGGGATATGGCTACACCTTC.

The V call is TRBV5-1, the J call TRBJ1-1; 8 nucleotides align to TRBD1. Germline V CDR1 and CDR2: SGHRS, YFSETQ. This CDR3 spans 15 amino acids. The ends lost 6 bases at V and 0 bases at J; junction bases unmatched: 7. CDR3 in amino acids: CASTLDRDVNTEAFF. The CDR3 nucleotides read TGCGCCAGCACCCTGGACAGGGACGTGAACACTGAAGCTTTCTTT.

The rearrangement links TRBV10-3 to TRBJ2-5; D unclear. The germline V and J ends were trimmed by 1 base and 2 bases, with 8 bases remaining between them. The germline CDR1 and CDR2 sequences are ENHRY and SYGVKD. This CDR3 is 14 amino acids long. CDR3 residues: CAISELVGQETQYF. In DNA form, the CDR3 reads TGTGCCATCAGTGAGTTGGTAGGACAAGAGACCCAGTACTTC.

The chain recombines TRBV4-3 with TRBJ1-3, with D uncertain. This CDR3 contains 15 residues. V shed 0 bases and J shed 0 bases, with 6 bases lying between them. Per the germline V gene, CDR1 is LGHNA and CDR2 is YSLEER. In DNA, the CDR3 is TGCGCCAGCAGCCAAGATATAAGCTCTGGAAACACCATATATTTT. It translates to CASSQDISSGNTIYF.

This clone showed up just a few times. The chain uses TRBV12-1 and TRBJ2-7; TRBD1 is the table's D call, not checked against the DNA. TRBV12-1 is assigned pseudogene status. This CDR3 has 15 amino acids. CDR3 DNA: TGTGCCAGCAGCTTTTTGGGACAGGCGACCTACGAGCAGTACTTC. Its translation: CASSFLGQATYEQYF.

CDR3 DNA: TGTGCCAGCAGTCTGATACAGGGCATGGGGAATCAGCCCCAGCATTTT. This encodes CASSLIQGMGNQPQHF. J is TRBJ1-5 and V is TRBV28; TRBD1 is a possible D gene (6 bases). The germline CDR1 and CDR2 sequences are MDHEN and SYDVKM. This CDR3 has 16 residues. Trimming left V 5 bases short and J 4 bases short, with 18 bases between.

This chain uses TRBV5-1 with TRBJ1-2; 10 nucleotides align to TRBD1. Trimming cost V 3 bases and J 6 bases; bases outside gene matches: 8. Germline V gene lookup returns CDR1 SGHRS and CDR2 YFSETQ. The CDR3 sequence is 15 residues long. For the CDR3, the DNA is TGCGCCAGCAGCTCAGACAGGGGGCGCAGGGATGGCTACACCTTC. Its translation: CASSSDRGRRDGYTF.

The table lists this clone with a few counts. This sequence joins TRBV7-2 and TRBJ2-7; 7 bases align to TRBD2. The junction had 7 bases not matched to a gene; V was cut back by 4 bases and J by 4 bases. Germline CDR1 is SGHTA and CDR2 is FQGNSA. There are 14 residues in the CDR3. Here the CDR3 DNA reads TGTGCCAGCAGCTGGGGAGCGGGAAGGTACGAGCAGTACGTC. This gives the protein CASSWGAGRYEQYV.

The genes are TRBV5-1 and TRBJ1-1; D call uncertain. Germline V gives CDR1 SGHRS, CDR2 YFSETQ. The CDR3 has 14 amino acids. The V end was cut by 2 bases, the J end by 1 base, with 9 bases between. CDR3 coding DNA: TGCGCCAGCAGCTTATACGGGGAGAACACTGAAGCTTTCTTT. This codes for CASSLYGENTEAFF. Based on the CDR3 plus reference TRBV5-1 and TRBJ1-1, the full variable domain is KAGVTQTPRYLIKTRGQQVTLSCSPISGHRSVSWYQQTPGQGLQFLFEYFSETQRNKGNFPGRFSGRQFSNSRSEMNVSTLELGDSALYLCASSLYGENTEAFFGQGTRLTVV.

The genes are TRBV27 and TRBJ2-6; D is possibly TRBD2 (6 bases). This CDR3 has 15 amino acids. V lost 10 bases and J lost 4, with 17 bases in between. In germline, CDR1 is MNHEY, CDR2 SMNVEV (reference sequence). Here the CDR3 reads CATLTREEGANVLTF. In nucleotides, the CDR3 is TGTGCCACCCTCACGAGGGAGGAAGGGGCCAACGTCCTGACTTTC. Together with reference TRBV27 and TRBJ2-6, the CDR3 gives the full variable domain: EAQVTQNPRYLITVTGKKLTVTCSQNMNHEYMSWYRQDPGLGLRQIYYSMNVEVTDKGDVPEGYKVSRKEKRNFPLILESPSPNQTSLYFCATLTREEGANVLTFGAGSRLTVL.

The chain couples TRBV5-1 to TRBJ2-7, with TRBD1 identical over 7 bases. CDR3 length: 15 residues. The V gene's germline CDR1 is SGHRS and CDR2 YFSETQ. After removal of 1 base from V and 0 bases from J, the junction contained 4 bases not matched to a gene. The CDR3 reads CASSLRSGGSYEQYF. Written as DNA, the CDR3 is TGCGCCAGCAGCTTGAGGTCAGGGGGCTCCTACGAGCAGTACTTC. The whole variable domain, filled in from reference TRBV5-1 and TRBJ2-7, reads KAGVTQTPRYLIKTRGQQVTLSCSPISGHRSVSWYQQTPGQGLQFLFEYFSETQRNKGNFPGRFSGRQFSNSRSEMNVSTLELGDSALYLCASSLRSGGSYEQYFGPGTRLTVT.

The sample holds one count of this clone. The V gene is TRBV7-3, the J gene TRBJ2-2, with 8 bases matching TRBD1. Germline lookup yields CDR1 SGHTA and CDR2 FQGTGA. The CDR3 length is 15 residues. With V trimmed by 5 bases and J by 5 bases, 7 bases remained unmatched. CDR3 sequence: CASSLRGQGTGELFF. In nucleotides, the CDR3 is TGTGCCAGCAGCCTCAGGGGGCAGGGGACCGGGGAGCTGTTTTTT.

V gene TRBV4-3 combines with J gene TRBJ2-1; 12 bases agree with TRBD2. Germline V gene data show CDR1 as LGHNA and CDR2 as YSLEER. V shed 2 bases and J 7 bases; nucleotides not matched to a gene: 9. There are 17 residues in the CDR3. The CDR3 bases are TGCGCCAGCAGCCAACAGCCACTAGCGGGAGGTGGGAATGAGCAGTTCTTC. The encoded protein is CASSQQPLAGGGNEQFF.